Below are 30 T cell receptor beta chains sequenced from a single sample in a study of beta chain features in type 1 diabetes. Findings of the study overall: Significant though moderate, a shortening of TCRB CDR3s appeared in all four CD4+ subsets of Type 1 diabetes patients.

Sequenced material consisted of expressed TCRB transcripts (all of the isolated RNA was reverse transcribed). Clones were read by immunoSEQ multiplex PCR, and TCRdb kept only the in-frame ones, dropping some. The sample includes some 47,000 clones, approximately 40% of them seen just once. No cognate antigen is known for these TCRs. The sample comprised stem cell memory CD4+ T cells from blood. These receptors were collected from a man younger than 45 with type 1 diabetes.

This clone has more than one count but fewer than ten. The rearrangement links TRBV28 to TRBJ2-1; D unclear. The germline V and J ends were trimmed by 5 bases and 0 bases, with 14 bases remaining between them. From germline, CDR1 is MDHEN and CDR2 SYDVKM. The CDR3 contains 16 residues. CDR3 sequence: CASSPPGFSSYNEQFF. CDR3 coding DNA: TGTGCCAGCAGTCCCCCCGGGTTTAGCTCCTACAATGAGCAGTTCTTC.

The chain joins TRBV19 to TRBJ1-5; TRBD1 agrees at 7 bases. The CDR3 contains 16 residues. V was clipped by 3 bases and J by 3 bases; unmatched bases: 8. CDR1 is LNHDA, CDR2 SQIVND, per germline (reference sequence). The CDR3 bases are TGTGCCAGTAGTATTATTGGCAGGGGGTCCAATCAGCCCCAGCATTTT. Protein: CASSIIGRGSNQPQHF. Supplemented by reference TRBV19 and TRBJ1-5, the full variable domain reads DGGITQSPKYLFRKEGQNVTLSCEQNLNHDAMYWYRQDPGQGLRLIYYSQIVNDFQKGDIAEGYSVSREKKESFPLTVTSAQKNPTAFYLCASSIIGRGSNQPQHFGDGTRLSIL.

In this sample, this clone turned up a few times. V is TRBV18 and J is TRBJ2-1; D may be TRBD2 (6 bases). The CDR3 spans 16 residues. Germline assignment: CDR1 KGHSH and CDR2 LQKENI. The V end lost 6 bases, the J end lost 0 bases, and 15 bases lay between the germline ends. As DNA, the CDR3 is TGTGCCAGCTCTTATAGCGCGGGGCCCTCCTACAATGAGCAGTTCTTC. Encoded protein: CASSYSAGPSYNEQFF.

This rearrangement joins TRBV2 to TRBJ2-7; D is uncertain. Trimming took 5 bases from V and 4 from J, leaving 6 bases between them. The CDR3 consists of 11 residues. Germline V lookup: CDR1 SNHLY, CDR2 FYNNEI. The CDR3 is CASSTTYEQYF. The CDR3 DNA reads as TGTGCCAGCAGTACCACATACGAGCAGTACTTC. Full variable domain (rest looked up from reference TRBV2 and TRBJ2-7): EPEVTQTPSHQVTQMGQEVILRCVPISNHLYFYWYRQILGQKVEFLVSFYNNEISEKSEIFDDQFSVERPDGSNFTLKIRSTKLEDSAMYFCASSTTYEQYFGPGTRLTVT.

The chain carries TRBV7-2 and TRBJ2-2; D possibly corresponds to TRBD2 (5 bases). The CDR3 spans 15 residues. Germline values: CDR1 SGHTA, CDR2 FQGNSA. Trimming left V 1 base short and J 6 bases short, with 12 bases between. CDR3 region: CASSLETSSPGELFF. The CDR3 DNA reads as TGTGCCAGCAGCTTAGAGACCTCTAGCCCCGGGGAGCTGTTTTTT.

This sequence joins TRBV7-9 and TRBJ1-1; D unclear. The ends were cut back, 1 base at V and 4 bases at J, with 13 bases in the middle. There are 15 residues in the CDR3. Germline lookup yields CDR1 SEHNR and CDR2 FQNEAQ (reference sequence). The CDR3 loop reads CASSLVGSGITEAFF. The CDR3 DNA is TGTGCCAGCAGCTTAGTAGGATCGGGGATCACTGAAGCTTTCTTT.

The chain employs TRBV28 and TRBJ2-3; 7 positions match TRBD2. The CDR3 totals 13 residues. V gave up 5 bases and J gave up 2 bases; unmatched junction bases: 1. The germline V gene has CDR1 MDHEN and CDR2 SYDVKM. CDR3: CASSRGDTDTQYF. The CDR3 bases are TGTGCCAGCAGTCGGGGGGACACAGATACGCAGTATTTT.

This clone appeared once. The CDR3 DNA sequence: TGTGCCAGCAGCCTGACTAGCGGGAGGCCCGGACCCGGGGAGCTGTTTTTT. Translation: CASSLTSGRPGPGELFF. The V gene is TRBV27, the J gene TRBJ2-2; 13 bases are shared with TRBD2. Per germline, CDR1 MNHEY and CDR2 SMNVEV (reference sequence). The CDR3 totals 17 residues. The V gene end was trimmed by 6 bases and the J gene end by 6 bases; junction bases not matched to a gene: 10.

The genes are TRBV5-1 and TRBJ2-1, with TRBD2 matching 10 bases. The trim removed 7 bases at V and 8 bases at J, leaving 15 bases unmatched. In germline, CDR1 is SGHRS, CDR2 YFSETQ. The CDR3 sequence is 16 residues long. Here the CDR3 DNA reads TGCGCCAGCGTGATGCCTAGCGGGAGCGGTAGGGATGAGCAGTTCTTC. It is translated as CASVMPSGSGRDEQFF. The full variable domain, rest sourced from reference TRBV5-1 and TRBJ2-1, is KAGVTQTPRYLIKTRGQQVTLSCSPISGHRSVSWYQQTPGQGLQFLFEYFSETQRNKGNFPGRFSGRQFSNSRSEMNVSTLELGDSALYLCASVMPSGSGRDEQFFGPGTRLTVL.

This clone was observed a few times. The V gene is TRBV28, the J gene TRBJ1-2; 8 bases are shared with TRBD1. CDR3 length equals 13 residues. Germline CDR1 and CDR2: MDHEN and SYDVKM. V was pared by 6 bases and J by 5 bases, with 5 bases of the junction left unmatched. The chain's CDR3 is CASRFDRGYGYTF. CDR3 sequence (DNA): TGTGCCAGCAGATTCGACAGGGGTTATGGCTACACCTTC.

The CDR3 reads CASRVTGMVVNEKLFF. CDR3 bases: TGTGCCAGCAGGGTAACAGGGATGGTTGTGAATGAAAAACTGTTTTTT. V is TRBV11-2 and J is TRBJ1-4; D may be TRBD1 (6 bases). CDR3 length: 16 amino acids. The germline CDR1 and CDR2 sequences are SGHAT and FQNNGV. V lost 6 bases and J 5 bases, leaving 19 bases between the germline ends.

In its sample, this clone was seen a few times. The V gene is TRBV7-2, the J gene TRBJ2-1; TRBD2 aligns across 9 bases. After removal of 5 bases from V and 6 bases from J, the junction contained 8 bases not matched to a gene. In germline, CDR1 is SGHTA, CDR2 FQGNSA. The CDR3 has 15 residues. In nucleotides, the CDR3 is TGTGCCAGCAGCCCTCTAGCGGGACCCTTCAATGAGCAGTTCTTC. It translates to CASSPLAGPFNEQFF. Using reference TRBV7-2 and TRBJ2-1 for the parts outside the CDR3, the full variable domain is GAGVSQSPSNKVTEKGKDVELRCDPISGHTALYWYRQSLGQGLEFLIYFQGNSAPDKSGLPSDRFSAERTGGSVSTLTIQRTQQEDSAVYLCASSPLAGPFNEQFFGPGTRLTVL.

The V call is TRBV2, the J call TRBJ1-4; tentative D call: TRBD1 (5 bases). CDR1 is SNHLY, CDR2 FYNNEI, per germline. The CDR3 covers 16 residues. The ends were cut back, 3 bases at V and 8 bases at J, with 19 bases in the middle. The CDR3 here is CASSEETPRRGEKLFF. DNA for the CDR3: TGTGCCAGCAGTGAGGAAACACCCAGACGGGGGGAAAAACTGTTTTTT.

This clone turned up a few times. The rearrangement uses TRBV19 and TRBJ1-2, with TRBD1 as a possible D gene (6 bases). V lost 6 bases and J 8 bases, leaving 13 bases between the germline ends. The germline V gene encodes CDR1 LNHDA and CDR2 SQIVND (reference sequence). There are 12 residues in the CDR3. CDR3 loop: CASSPQDRGYTF. CDR3 sequence (DNA): TGTGCCAGTAGCCCTCAAGACAGGGGCTACACCTTC.

The sample holds a few counts of this clone. The J gene is TRBJ2-1, the V gene TRBV29-1; TRBD2 matches 8 bases. Germline-derived CDR1 and CDR2 are SQVTM and ANQGSEA. This CDR3 region has 14 residues. V lost 7 bases to trimming and J lost 3 bases; unmatched junction nucleotides: 8. CDR3 amino acids: CSAAREGLYNEQFF. The CDR3 nucleotides read TGCAGCGCTGCTCGGGAGGGCCTCTACAATGAGCAGTTCTTC.

The rearrangement joins TRBV7-9 to TRBJ2-1; D is perhaps TRBD2 (5 bases). V was clipped by 3 bases and J by 5 bases, with 14 bases between them. This CDR3 spans 15 amino acids. CDR1 SEHNR and CDR2 FQNEAQ come from the germline V gene (reference sequence). Written as DNA, the CDR3 is TGTGCCAGCAGCTTCGGGGTTGGTCTACACAATGAGCAGTTCTTC. The encoded protein is CASSFGVGLHNEQFF.

The chain recombines TRBV29-1 with TRBJ2-3, with 7 bases that match TRBD1. V trimming: 4 bases; J trimming: 1 base; junction bases outside the gene matches: 2. The germline CDR1 and CDR2 sequences are SQVTM and ANQGSEA. CDR3 length: 13 residues. Written as DNA, the CDR3 is TGCAGCGTTGGAGGGGGCGGCACAGATACGCAGTATTTT. Protein product: CSVGGGGTDTQYF.

The V gene is TRBV29-1, the J gene TRBJ2-1; D is perhaps TRBD2 (5 bases). The germline CDR1 and CDR2 sequences are SQVTM and ANQGSEA. This CDR3 comprises 16 residues. V was clipped by 4 bases and J by 0 bases, with 16 bases between them. For the CDR3, the DNA is TGCAGCGTTGTAGGACCGCTCAGCGGCTCCTACAATGAGCAGTTCTTC. Translation: CSVVGPLSGSYNEQFF.

There are a few counts of this clone. The chain joins TRBV7-3 to TRBJ2-2; tentative D call: TRBD2 (6 bases). CDR1 is SGHTA, CDR2 FQGTGA, per germline. The V end lost 2 bases, the J end lost 4 bases, and 8 bases lay between the germline ends. This CDR3 contains 14 residues. In DNA form, the CDR3 reads TGTGCCAGCAGCTTAGGGAGGTCCACCGGGGAGCTGTTTTTT. It translates to CASSLGRSTGELFF.

The chain recombines TRBV27 with TRBJ2-7; 8 bases agree with TRBD2. CDR3 length: 15 amino acids. CDR1 is MNHEY and CDR2 is SMNVEV in the germline V gene (reference sequence). The V segment lost 7 bases and the J segment 5 bases; nucleotides outside the gene matches: 13. The CDR3 nucleotides are TGTGCCAGCACACCACTAGCCCGGGGGGGTCACGAGCAGTACTTC. It yields the protein CASTPLARGGHEQYF.

The chain employs TRBV5-1 and TRBJ2-3; no clear D. CDR3 length: 14 amino acids. Germline V gene lookup returns CDR1 SGHRS and CDR2 YFSETQ. V lost 6 bases and J lost 2, with 13 bases in between. Here the CDR3 reads CASTQLTPTDTQYF. The CDR3 bases are TGCGCCAGCACACAGCTTACACCCACAGATACGCAGTATTTT.

This clone has a single count. The chain couples TRBV21-1 to TRBJ1-1. TRBV21-1 is a documented pseudogene. This CDR3 region has 18 residues. The CDR3, as DNA: TGTGCCAGCAGCAAAGTTGGAGGCCGTACCCTTATGAACACTGAAGCTTTCTTT. Translating it yields CASSKVGGRTLMNTEAFF.

The genes are TRBV6-1 and TRBJ2-7; D might be TRBD2 (5 bases). V was clipped by 6 bases and J by 1 base, with 7 bases between them. CDR1 and CDR2 from the germline V gene are MNHNS and SASEGT. CDR3 length equals 12 residues. The CDR3 reads CASSGDSYEQYF. Here the CDR3 DNA reads TGTGCCAGCAGCGGGGATTCCTACGAGCAGTACTTC.

This clone was recorded a few times. The rearrangement uses TRBV10-3 and TRBJ1-2; weak D call: TRBD1 (5 bases). The V gene's germline CDR1 is ENHRY and CDR2 SYGVKD. The CDR3 spans 12 residues. Between the trimmed V and J ends, which lost 2 bases and 7 bases, there was a span of 8 bases. The CDR3 sequence is CAISETGSGYTF. CDR3 coding DNA: TGTGCCATCAGTGAGACAGGATCTGGCTACACCTTC.

The V call is TRBV7-2, the J call TRBJ2-1; D gene uncertain. Germline CDR1 SGHTA, CDR2 FQGNSA. Trimming removed 0 bases from V and 4 bases from J, with 7 bases in between. This CDR3 contains 14 residues. This CDR3 is CASSLAPPYNEQFF. The CDR3 coding sequence is TGTGCCAGCAGCTTAGCTCCCCCGTACAATGAGCAGTTCTTC.

The J gene is TRBJ1-1, the V gene TRBV15; D is undetermined. The V end was cut by 9 bases, the J end by 6 bases, with 17 bases between. The CDR3 contains 13 residues. Germline V gene lookup returns CDR1 LNHNV and CDR2 YYDKDF (reference sequence). CDR3 residues: CATGRAGSSEAFF. Here the CDR3 DNA reads TGTGCCACAGGTCGGGCGGGTAGCTCTGAAGCTTTCTTT.

The table lists this clone with a few counts. The rearrangement joins TRBV28 to TRBJ2-3; 9 bases match TRBD1. CDR1 is MDHEN, CDR2 SYDVKM, per germline. The V gene end was trimmed by 3 bases and the J gene end by 9 bases; junction bases not matched to a gene: 10. The CDR3 consists of 15 residues. The CDR3 coding sequence is TGTGCCAGCAGTTTCCAGGACAGGGGCTTACCCACGCAGTATTTT. The encoded protein is CASSFQDRGLPTQYF. The whole variable domain, remainder taken from reference TRBV28 and TRBJ2-3, is DVKVTQSSRYLVKRTGEKVFLECVQDMDHENMFWYRQDPGLGLRLIYFSYDVKMKEKGDIPEGYSVSREKKERFSLILESASTNQTSMYLCASSFQDRGLPTQYFGPGTRLTVL.

In its sample, this clone was seen a few times. The rearrangement links TRBV2 to TRBJ1-1; 7 positions agree with TRBD1. Unmatched junction bases numbered 10, after V lost 8 bases and J lost 7 bases. Germline CDR1 SNHLY, CDR2 FYNNEI. The CDR3 covers 13 residues. The CDR3 loop is CASVRQGLFEAFF. The CDR3, as DNA: TGTGCCAGCGTTCGACAGGGATTGTTTGAAGCTTTCTTT.

This chain links TRBV19 with TRBJ2-1, with a weak D call TRBD2 (5 bases). Between the trimmed V and J ends, which lost 6 bases and 6 bases, there was a span of 18 bases. Looked up from germline, CDR1 is LNHDA and CDR2 is SQIVND (reference sequence). The CDR3 consists of 15 residues. The chain's CDR3 is CASSLKNIAFNEQFF. DNA of the CDR3: TGTGCCAGTAGCCTTAAGAATATAGCGTTCAATGAGCAGTTCTTC.

The chain carries TRBV14 and TRBJ2-3, with D tentatively TRBD2 (6 bases). Germline assignment: CDR1 SGHDN and CDR2 FVKESK. V gave up 1 base and J gave up 6 bases, with 17 bases separating them. The CDR3 has 16 residues. The CDR3 DNA reads as TGTGCCAGCAGCCAAGTAGGAGGGGCATCCGGCGATACGCAGTATTTT. This translates into CASSQVGGASGDTQYF.